The rows below give T cell receptor beta chains drawn from one sample of a study of blood T cell repertoires in COVID-19. Sequencing was performed with immunoSEQ multiplex PCR; in TCRdb, only in-frame clones are kept and a portion is missing. In the table there are around 200,000 clones, roughly 86% of which are singletons. The sample taken for sequencing was peripheral blood. Every receptor here comes from a man aged 35-49 years with active or convalescent COVID-19. Each CDR3 is given with its conserved first and last residue. D genes are given only for firm matches. The size entry is marked missing in some rows and otherwise reads once, few, many or a size class.

clone_size,v_call,j_call,d_call,cdr3_nt,cdr3_aa
-,TRBV11-1,TRBJ2-2,-,TGTGCCAGCAGCACAGCCCTACAAGGGGAGCTGTTTTTT,CASSTALQGELFF
-,TRBV6-6,TRBJ1-1,-,TGTGCCAGCAGTCAATATGGGGGGGGAAGCATGAACACTGAAGCTTTCTTT,CASSQYGGGSMNTEAFF
-,TRBV29-1,TRBJ1-2,TRBD1,TGCAGCGGCGTAGAACAGGGGAATGGCTACACCTTC,CSGVEQGNGYTF
-,TRBV9,TRBJ1-2,-,TGTGCCAGCAGCGGGACAGATAACTATGGCTACACCTTC,CASSGTDNYGYTF
-,TRBV19,TRBJ2-7,TRBD1,TGTGCCAGTAGTTCCGCGGACAGGGGAGCCGCCTACGAGCAGTACTTC,CASSSADRGAAYEQYF
few,TRBV6-5,TRBJ1-6,TRBD1,TGTGCCAGCATTTGGGACAGCCCAAATTCACCCCTCCACTTT,CASIWDSPNSPLHF
few,TRBV6-6,TRBJ2-5,-,TGTGCCAGCAGTTACTCTCCGCGGGGGCAAAAGACCCAGTACTTC,CASSYSPRGQKTQYF
-,TRBV6-6,TRBJ2-5,-,TGTGCCAGCACCAGAGACTTACAAGAGACCCAGTACTTC,CASTRDLQETQYF
-,TRBV3-1/TRBV3-2,TRBJ2-3,-,TGTGCCAGCAGCCACCCCGGGAACTCAAATACGCAGTATTTT,CASSHPGNSNTQYF
once,TRBV19,TRBJ1-2,-,TGTGCCAGTAGTGTCGGACAGTTCTATGGCTACACCTTC,CASSVGQFYGYTF
-,TRBV25-1,TRBJ1-1,-,TGTGCCAGCAGTGAATGGGTACCGGGGAGGACGGACACTGAAGCTTTCTTT,CASSEWVPGRTDTEAFF
-,TRBV24-1,TRBJ1-2,-,TGTGCCACCAGTGATTCCCCGGGGGGGGCGACCTATGGCTACACCTTC,CATSDSPGGATYGYTF
-,TRBV18,TRBJ2-2,TRBD1,TGTGCCAGCTCACTAACAGGGGCATCGGACACCGGGGAGCTGTTTTTT,CASSLTGASDTGELFF
once,TRBV27,TRBJ1-1,-,TGTGCCAGCAGTTCGACCGTCGCAGGGAGGGCTTTCTTT,CASSSTVAGRAFF
-,TRBV20-1,TRBJ2-5,TRBD2,TGCAGTGCTAGTCATCTAGCGGGGGGGGAGACCCAGTACTTC,CSASHLAGGETQYF
-,TRBV7-3,TRBJ2-1,TRBD2,TGTGCCAGCAGCGGAGGGACTAGCGGGGGACTTTACAATGAGCAGTTCTTC,CASSGGTSGGLYNEQFF
-,TRBV12-2,TRBJ1-1,-,TGTGCAAGTCGCTTAAGGGTAGCCCCCGGGGAGGGGGGCACTGAAGCTTTCTTT,CASRLRVAPGEGGTEAFF
once,TRBV19,TRBJ1-2,-,TGTGCCAGTAGCTCCCGGACAGAAAACTATGGCTACACCTTC,CASSSRTENYGYTF
-,TRBV18,TRBJ1-5,-,TGTGCCAGCTCACCCCCGCCCAGGGGTGTCGGCAATCAGCCCCAGCATTTT,CASSPPPRGVGNQPQHF
-,TRBV5-1,TRBJ1-2,TRBD1,TGCGCCAGCAGCTCCGGGACAGGGGGCTCGGGCTATGGCTACACCTTC,CASSSGTGGSGYGYTF
-,TRBV27,TRBJ1-1,-,TGTGCCAGCAGTCCCCAGACAGCGAAGAACACTGAAGCTTTCTTT,CASSPQTAKNTEAFF
once,TRBV10-1,TRBJ1-2,-,TGCGCCAGCAGTGAGTCGCGCAACTATGGCTACACCTTC,CASSESRNYGYTF
-,TRBV3-1/TRBV3-2,TRBJ1-1,-,TGTGCCAGCAGCCCAACAGGCGGCCCGTACACTGAAGCTTTCTTT,CASSPTGGPYTEAFF
few,TRBV4-1,TRBJ2-7,TRBD2,TGCGCCAGCAGCCGGGGGACTAGCGGGGCCTACGAGCAGTACTTC,CASSRGTSGAYEQYF
-,TRBV20-1,TRBJ2-5,TRBD2,TGCAGTGCTAGTGACTCGGGACTAGCGGAAGAGACCCAGTACTTC,CSASDSGLAEETQYF
-,TRBV11-2,TRBJ1-1,-,TGTGCCAGCAGCTTAGCGAGCGAAGCTTTCTTT,CASSLASEAFF
-,TRBV7-8,TRBJ1-1,-,TGTGCCAGCAGCTCAACGGGGGTGACGGAAGCTTTCTTT,CASSSTGVTEAFF
-,TRBV6-5,TRBJ1-2,TRBD1,TGTGCCAGCAGTCTTCAGGGGGCTGACTATGGCTACACCTTC,CASSLQGADYGYTF
-,TRBV30,TRBJ1-4,TRBD1,TGTGCCTGTCACCAGGGGGATGAAAAACTGTTTTTT,CACHQGDEKLFF